The clone carrying this T cell receptor beta chain appeared a few times. Its antigen is unknown. This entry is derived from a study of cytomegalovirus exposure and HLA in healthy donors. General study findings and limits: Most observed TCR sequences were rare, whereas some public TCRs were detected in many donors. Confirmation in vitro established that a few CMV-associated chains were specific for CMV antigens.

CDR3 size: 16 residues. Looked up from germline, CDR1 is SGHRS and CDR2 is YFSETQ. Losses at the gene ends were 2 bases for V and 1 base for J; bases not matched to a gene: 3. Method: immunoSEQ multiplex PCR; TCRdb's copy keeps in-frame clones and lacks some. This sample yields some 110,000 clones, of which about 87% are seen a single time; less than 2% belongs to the top ten. The origin of this receptor is a man aged 18 to 29 in good health and CMV-seronegative. Sequenced material: PBMCs. This chain connects TRBV5-1 to TRBJ1-1; 12 bases fit TRBD1. The CDR3 here is CASSFGTGGANTEAFF. The DNA of the CDR3 is TGCGCCAGCAGCTTTGGGACAGGGGGCGCGAACACTGAAGCTTTCTTT.